The 6 T cell receptor beta chains below were found in one sample sequenced in a study of blood T cell repertoires in COVID-19. This table comes from immunoSEQ multiplex PCR, and its TCRdb copy is limited to in-frame clones, with some not included. The table has nearly 200,000 clones, around 82% seen once. The sample taken for sequencing was PBMCs or T cells enriched from blood (not recorded which). The receptors originated from a man between 35 and 55 years old who had recovered from COVID-19.

The chain couples TRBV9 to TRBJ1-2, with 7 bases identical to TRBD1. This CDR3 has 14 amino acids. V trimming: 0 bases; J trimming: 4 bases; junction bases outside the gene matches: 3. Per germline, CDR1 SGDLS and CDR2 YYNGEE. CDR3 region: CASSVEGTVYGYTF. DNA for the CDR3: TGTGCCAGCAGCGTAGAAGGGACAGTCTATGGCTACACCTTC.

The chain uses TRBV3-1 (or the pseudogene TRBV3-2) and TRBJ1-3; 8 bases fit TRBD1. Germline V gives CDR1 LGHDT, CDR2 YNNKEL (reference sequence). The CDR3 totals 15 residues. The V and J ends lost 4 bases and 4 bases, in that order; junction bases with no gene match: 6. The chain's CDR3 is CASSPQGAGGNTIYF. CDR3 sequence (DNA): TGTGCCAGCAGCCCTCAGGGGGCGGGCGGAAACACCATATATTTT.

The V and J genes are TRBV5-4 and TRBJ2-7; 7 bases align to TRBD1. This CDR3 has 14 residues. The V and J ends lost 3 bases and 2 bases, in that order; junction bases with no gene match: 5. Germline V lookup: CDR1 SGHNT, CDR2 YYREEE (reference sequence). Here the CDR3 reads CASSSPGQTYEQYF. In nucleotides, the CDR3 is TGTGCCAGCAGCTCCCCGGGACAGACCTACGAGCAGTACTTC.

This clone showed up just once. V and J are TRBV2 and TRBJ1-5; unclear D gene. Deletions cut 4 bases from V and 1 base from J, with 11 bases between. The CDR3 has 15 residues. The germline V gene encodes CDR1 SNHLY and CDR2 FYNNEI. The CDR3 DNA is TGTGCCAGCAGTGGGCGGGGAAGGAGCAATCAGCCCCAGCATTTT. Translated: CASSGRGRSNQPQHF.

This chain links TRBV6-6 with TRBJ1-1; tentative D call: TRBD1 (5 bases). The CDR3 contains 14 residues. V shed 7 bases and J shed 6 bases, with 18 bases lying between them. The germline gives CDR1 MNHNY, CDR2 SVGAGI (reference sequence). The CDR3 nucleotides read TGTGCCAGCATTAGGGGCAGGGTAGGCGCTGAAGCTTTCTTT. This sequence encodes CASIRGRVGAEAFF.

The chain recombines TRBV5-5 with TRBJ2-2, with D maybe TRBD2 (6 bases). The germline CDR1 and CDR2 sequences are SGHKS and YYEKEE (reference sequence). The ends were cut back, 3 bases at V and 0 bases at J, with 12 bases in the middle. The CDR3 runs to 16 residues. CDR3 sequence (DNA): TGTGCCAGCAGCTGGGGGACTGAGCCGAACACCGGGGAGCTGTTTTTT. Encoded protein: CASSWGTEPNTGELFF.